Sequencing of this T cell receptor beta chain was carried out in a study of T cell changes during pregnancy in multiple sclerosis. With V trimmed by 8 bases and J by 2 bases, 3 bases remained unmatched. The germline CDR1 and CDR2 sequences are SGHVS and FQNEAQ. CDR3 length: 13 residues. Here immunoSEQ multiplex PCR was the method, and the copy in TCRdb shows in-frame clones only, minus some. The repertoire holds about 69,000 clones, with about 91% as singletons. Sequencing was performed on CD4+ T cells from peripheral blood mononuclear cells, taken in the third trimester of pregnancy. This TCR derives from a female donor in good health, enrolled as a control in a pregnancy study. This chain uses TRBV7-8 with TRBJ2-1; 7 bases align to TRBD2. CDR3 sequence (DNA): TGTGCCAGCCAAGCGGGGACCTACAATGAGCAGTTCTTC. Protein: CASQAGTYNEQFF.